The rows below give T cell receptor beta chains drawn from one sample of a study of blood T cell repertoires in COVID-19. Profiling relied on immunoSEQ multiplex PCR, and the TCRdb table lists in-frame clones only, not all of them. The sample yields fewer than 200,000 clones, roughly 70% seen once. Sequenced material: peripheral blood. These receptors came from a woman older than 75 with acute or convalescent COVID-19. CDR3s include the opening cysteine and the closing phenylalanine or tryptophan. A D gene is named only where the DNA matches it firmly. A row's size may be missing; if present it is once, few, many or a size class.

j_gene | v_gene | d_gene | abundance | CDR3nt | CDR3aa
TRBJ2-7 | TRBV2 | NA | NA | TGTGCCAGCAGTGGCGGGCAGACGCTCTTCGGAGAGCAGTACTTC | CASSGGQTLFGEQYF
TRBJ2-1 | TRBV19 | TRBD2 | NA | TGTGCCAGTAGCCACCAGCGGGGGATTGAGCAGTTCTTC | CASSHQRGIEQFF
TRBJ2-1 | TRBV11-3 | TRBD2 | NA | TGTGCCAGCAGCTCTCCCGGGACTAGCGGCTACAATGAGCAGTTCTTC | CASSSPGTSGYNEQFF
TRBJ2-2 | TRBV19 | NA | few | TGTGCCAGTAGTGACCGGTCCGGGACTCCTGGAGGGTACGGGGAGCTGTTTTTT | CASSDRSGTPGGYGELFF
TRBJ1-4 | TRBV14 | NA | NA | TGTGCCAGCAGCCAAGATAGGGGTGACCCCACGGCTGAAAAACTGTTTTTT | CASSQDRGDPTAEKLFF
TRBJ1-1 | TRBV15 | NA | NA | TGTGCCACCAGACGGGGAATGGGGTGGGACACTGAAGCTTTCTTT | CATRRGMGWDTEAFF
TRBJ1-4 | TRBV5-4 | NA | NA | TGTGCCAGCAGCCCAGGACAGCGTGAAAAACTGTTTTTT | CASSPGQREKLFF
TRBJ2-6 | TRBV7-9 | NA | NA | TGTGCCAGCAGCTTTGTGGCAGGGGCCGGGGGGGCCAACGTCCTGACTTTC | CASSFVAGAGGANVLTF
TRBJ2-1 | TRBV10-2 | TRBD2 | NA | TGCGCCAGCAGTGATCTAGCGGAACACAATGAGCAGTTCTTC | CASSDLAEHNEQFF
TRBJ1-5 | TRBV21-1 | NA | few | TGTGCCAGCAGCTCTGCAAAATACAGGGATTATCAGCCCCAGCATTTT | CASSSAKYRDYQPQHF
TRBJ2-3 | TRBV19 | TRBD2 | few | TGTGCCAGTAGCTTTGGGCGGGGGAGCACAGATACGCAGTATTTT | CASSFGRGSTDTQYF